This T cell receptor beta chain emerged from a study of blood T cell repertoires in COVID-19. Looking at the study overall: Both acute and convalescent COVID-19 samples were obtained from the United States, Italy and Spain.

Methods used by the authors: Estimates of nucleated cell counts were drawn from the amplification of reference gene primers. Clones were read by immunoSEQ multiplex PCR, and TCRdb kept only the in-frame ones, dropping some. V and J calls and clone size come straight from that table; D and trimming were deduced from the DNA. The sample shows 170,000 or so clones, 70% to 90% of them seen only once. On this clone: Other nucleotide sequences from this sample produce the same CDR3.

The CDR3 length is 13 residues. CDR1 and CDR2 from the germline V gene are SGHTA and FQGNSA. Trimming stripped 6 bases from V and 2 bases from J, with 10 bases between. The source material was peripheral blood. This TCR was sampled from a man in his forties or fifties with active or convalescent COVID-19. The rearrangement joins TRBV7-2 to TRBJ1-2, with D hard to call. CDR3 residues: CASSLGGNYGYTF. The CDR3 nucleotides read TGTGCCAGCAGTTTGGGAGGAAACTATGGCTACACCTTC.